This T cell receptor (beta chain) was found in a study of Ad26.COV2.S vaccination and SARS-CoV-2 variants. Study-level information: In the COV1001 trial, the donor was in the Ad26.COV2.S arm. Participants got Ad26.COV2.S intramuscularly, once or twice 56 days apart.

The repertoire was sequenced with immunoSEQ multiplex PCR; TCRdb's copy has only in-frame clones and lacks some. The data contain about 680,000 clones, about 89% of them singletons. The CDR3 runs to 16 residues. Per germline, CDR1 LNHDA and CDR2 SQIVND (reference sequence). The germline V and J ends were trimmed by 3 bases and 2 bases, with 16 bases remaining between them. The treatment was: 15 to 20 received Ad26.COV2.S at low or high dose, single or two shots; five or six received placebo; per-sample allocation not given. After the first vaccine or placebo injection, samples were drawn on day 63. It was an adult aged 18-55 years in Boston who was the donor.

This material consisted of peripheral blood, taken in a trial of Ad26.COV2.S vaccine versus placebo. The chain recombines TRBV19 with TRBJ2-5, with D perhaps TRBD2 (6 bases). The source is a person between 18 and 65 years old who received the Ad26.COV2.S COVID-19 vaccine or a placebo. CDR3 DNA sequence: TGTGCCAGTAGTATTGGGCGGGGTGGCTGGCAAGAGACCCAGTACTTC. It codes for CASSIGRGGWQETQYF.